The 23 T cell receptor beta chains below all came from one sample that was sequenced in a study of T cells in localized non-small cell lung cancer (dated by TCRdb to about 2020). Receptors were amplified or captured by the immunoSEQ multiplex PCR assay. TCRdb retrieved this table from immuneACCESS and kept in-frame rearrangements only. Not all clones are present; in checked studies, unresolved V genes account for under half, and no reason is known for the remainder. Present in this sample are 40,000 or so clones, roughly 86% of which were seen just once. The ten biggest clones cover about 6.5% of the sample. Sequences were derived from peripheral blood, sampled before any cancer treatment. Every receptor here comes from a man between 40 and 70 years old with stage I lung adenocarcinoma.

The rearrangement uses TRBV28 and TRBJ2-7; D is unclear. V shed 4 bases and J shed 6 bases, with 7 bases lying between them. The germline CDR1 and CDR2 sequences are MDHEN and SYDVKM. CDR3 size: 11 residues. The CDR3 nucleotides are TGTGCCAGCAGTTCCCGGCCCGAGCAGTACTTC. Its protein product is CASSSRPEQYF.

The J gene is TRBJ2-7, the V gene TRBV28, with D maybe TRBD1 (5 bases). The CDR3 contains 14 residues. The V gene's germline CDR1 is MDHEN and CDR2 SYDVKM. Trimming removed 3 bases from V and 5 bases from J, with 14 bases in between. CDR3 residues: CASSFPGRVDEQYF. Here the CDR3 DNA reads TGTGCCAGCAGTTTCCCAGGCAGGGTAGACGAGCAGTACTTC.

The chain recombines TRBV5-5 with TRBJ1-5, with unresolved D. Germline lookup yields CDR1 SGHKS and CDR2 YYEKEE (reference sequence). This CDR3 spans 15 amino acids. V was cut by 2 bases and J by 3 bases, with 12 bases left in between. The CDR3 reads CASSFTTGSNQPQHF. As DNA, the CDR3 is TGTGCCAGCAGCTTCACGACGGGGTCCAATCAGCCCCAGCATTTT.

The genes are TRBV18 and TRBJ2-1; perhaps TRBD2 as D (6 bases). With 2 bases removed from V and 8 bases from J, the gap between germline ends came to 10 bases. The CDR3 consists of 13 residues. Germline CDR1 is KGHSH and CDR2 is LQKENI. CDR3 amino acids: CASSPSSGDEQFF. CDR3 in DNA: TGTGCCAGCTCACCAAGCTCGGGGGATGAGCAGTTCTTC.

The chain combines TRBV4-1 with TRBJ2-7; no reliable D call. V lost 7 bases, J lost 8 bases, and 18 bases lay in between. Germline assignment: CDR1 MGHRA and CDR2 YSYEKL. CDR3 length: 13 residues. The CDR3 sequence: CASTESWTSKQYF. CDR3 DNA sequence: TGCGCCAGCACCGAAAGCTGGACGAGCAAGCAGTACTTC.

The chain couples TRBV4-3 to TRBJ2-7; D call uncertain. CDR3 length: 13 residues. In germline, CDR1 is LGHNA, CDR2 YSLEER. Trimming cost V 4 bases and J 3 bases, with 10 bases left between them. The CDR3 loop is CASSPNHDYEQYF. DNA of the CDR3: TGCGCCAGCAGCCCCAATCATGACTACGAGCAGTACTTC.

This chain joins TRBV29-1 and TRBJ1-2, with a weak D call TRBD1 (6 bases). The CDR3 totals 12 residues. The V end was cut by 5 bases, the J end by 6 bases, with 13 bases between. CDR1 is SQVTM, CDR2 ANQGSEA, per germline. The CDR3 nucleotides are TGCAGCGTTCTACAGGGCAGTCATGGCTACACCTTC. This translates into CSVLQGSHGYTF.

This rearrangement joins TRBV28 to TRBJ2-1, with 10 positions matching TRBD2. After removal of 5 bases from V and 6 bases from J, the junction contained 7 bases not matched to a gene. The CDR3 has 15 residues. Germline V gene data show CDR1 as MDHEN and CDR2 as SYDVKM. The CDR3: CASSRFSSGGNEQFF. The CDR3 DNA reads TGTGCCAGCAGTAGATTCTCTAGCGGGGGCAATGAGCAGTTCTTC. Complete variable domain (other parts from reference TRBV28 and TRBJ2-1): DVKVTQSSRYLVKRTGEKVFLECVQDMDHENMFWYRQDPGLGLRLIYFSYDVKMKEKGDIPEGYSVSREKKERFSLILESASTNQTSMYLCASSRFSSGGNEQFFGPGTRLTVL.

This clone appeared once. V and J are TRBV4-3 and TRBJ2-1, with unresolved D. The CDR3 contains 13 residues. Germline CDR1 reads LGHNA; CDR2 reads YSLEER. The V gene lost 3 bases and the J gene lost 9 bases, with 12 bases spanning the gap. CDR3 region: CASSHVTRGEQFF. Written as DNA, the CDR3 is TGCGCCAGCAGCCACGTGACCCGTGGTGAGCAGTTCTTC.

The V call is TRBV9, the J call TRBJ1-2, with D possibly being TRBD1 (5 bases). CDR1 is SGDLS and CDR2 is YYNGEE in the germline V gene. With 0 bases removed from V and 2 bases from J, the gap between germline ends came to 17 bases. There are 17 residues in the CDR3. The CDR3 region has the DNA TGTGCCAGCAGCGTAGGCGCCAGGGTGGGGTCGAACTATGGCTACACCTTC. Translating gives CASSVGARVGSNYGYTF. The variable domain in full, completed from reference TRBV9 and TRBJ1-2, reads DSGVTQTPKHLITATGQRVTLRCSPRSGDLSVYWYQQSLDQGLQFLIQYYNGEERAKGNILERFSAQQFPDLHSELNLSSLELGDSALYFCASSVGARVGSNYGYTFGSGTRLTVV.

The gene calls are TRBV4-1 and TRBJ2-3; the D is unclear. The CDR3 sequence is 15 residues long. Between the trimmed V and J ends, which lost 1 base and 2 bases, there was a span of 10 bases. Germline assignment: CDR1 MGHRA and CDR2 YSYEKL. CDR3: CASSQAASYTDTQYF. CDR3 DNA sequence: TGCGCCAGCAGCCAAGCTGCCAGTTACACAGATACGCAGTATTTT.

For the CDR3, the DNA is TGTGCCAGCTCACCCTCCGGGACGCTGAACACTGAAGCTTTCTTT. It is translated as CASSPSGTLNTEAFF. The chain links TRBV18 to TRBJ1-1, with D possibly TRBD1 on 5 matching bases. Trimming cost V 3 bases and J 0 bases, with 11 bases left between them. The CDR3 is 15 residues long. Germline CDR1 is KGHSH and CDR2 is LQKENI.

V gene TRBV2 combines with J gene TRBJ2-5; D not certain. This CDR3 has 15 amino acids. V lost 5 bases and J lost 0, with 13 bases in between. The germline gives CDR1 SNHLY, CDR2 FYNNEI. CDR3 region: CASSFVTEYQETQYF. For the CDR3, the DNA is TGTGCCAGCAGTTTTGTGACGGAGTACCAAGAGACCCAGTACTTC.

V and J are TRBV18 and TRBJ2-1; D gene unclear. Germline V gene data show CDR1 as KGHSH and CDR2 as LQKENI. V was clipped by 8 bases and J by 5 bases, with 16 bases between them. The CDR3 consists of 14 residues. The CDR3 region is CASHGPSGHNEQFF. In DNA, the CDR3 is TGTGCCAGCCACGGGCCTTCTGGACACAATGAGCAGTTCTTC.

The V gene is TRBV4-2, the J gene TRBJ1-2, with D possibly being TRBD1 (5 bases). CDR1 and CDR2 from the germline V gene are LGHNA and YNFKEQ. V was trimmed by 4 bases and J by 2 bases, leaving 8 bases between them. The CDR3 extends over 13 amino acids. The chain's CDR3 is CASSPGPNYGYTF. As DNA, the CDR3 is TGTGCCAGCAGCCCGGGACCGAACTATGGCTACACCTTC.

This clone is a singleton in its sample. The J gene is TRBJ2-7, the V gene TRBV20-1; D may be TRBD1 (5 bases). This CDR3 has 11 residues. Germline V gene lookup returns CDR1 DFQATT and CDR2 SNEGSKA (reference sequence). V was shortened by 3 bases and J by 7 bases, with 10 bases between the two germline ends. CDR3 residues: CSASGRTEQYF. The CDR3 coding sequence is TGCAGTGCTAGTGGTCGGACAGAGCAGTACTTC.

The chain links TRBV9 to TRBJ1-1, with TRBD1 identical over 11 bases. J gave up 8 bases and V 3 bases, and 9 bases lay outside the gene matches. CDR3 size: 15 residues. Germline V CDR1 and CDR2: SGDLS, YYNGEE. For the CDR3, the DNA is TGTGCCAGCAGCGGGACAGGGGGCGCGTTATTCGAAGCTTTCTTT. Translating gives CASSGTGGALFEAFF.

The chain is built from TRBV25-1 and TRBJ2-7; D may match TRBD1 or TRBD2 (5 bases each). V was cut by 8 bases and J by 2 bases, with 16 bases left in between. This CDR3 region has 14 residues. Germline V gene lookup returns CDR1 MGHDK and CDR2 SYGVNS. CDR3 nucleotide sequence: TGTGCCAGCCATCCCGGGACGGGGACCTACGAGCAGTACTTC. This gives the protein CASHPGTGTYEQYF.

The rearrangement links TRBV9 to TRBJ2-7; TRBD2 is a possible D gene (5 bases). The CDR3 length is 15 residues. Trimming took 3 bases from V and 6 from J, leaving 19 bases between them. Germline values: CDR1 SGDLS, CDR2 YYNGEE. CDR3 sequence: CASSARRTSNGEQYF. The CDR3 DNA is TGTGCCAGCAGCGCGAGGAGGACCTCCAATGGCGAGCAGTACTTC.

In its sample, this clone was seen once. For the CDR3, the DNA is TGTGCCAGCAGCTTCAGTGCAGATACGCAGTATTTT. Its protein product is CASSFSADTQYF. The V gene is TRBV11-2, the J gene TRBJ2-3; D is ambiguous. The germline V gene encodes CDR1 SGHAT and CDR2 FQNNGV. V lost 3 bases to trimming and J lost 4 bases, with 5 bases between them. CDR3 length: 12 amino acids.

V and J are TRBV19 and TRBJ1-5, with D unresolved. Trimming removed 3 bases from V and 4 bases from J, with 13 bases in between. The germline CDR1 and CDR2 sequences are LNHDA and SQIVND (reference sequence). The CDR3 loop spans 15 amino acids. The CDR3 region is CASSITDRSNQPQHF. The CDR3, as DNA: TGTGCCAGTAGTATTACGGACCGGTCAAATCAGCCCCAGCATTTT. Full variable domain (outside the CDR3, taken from reference TRBV19 and TRBJ1-5): DGGITQSPKYLFRKEGQNVTLSCEQNLNHDAMYWYRQDPGQGLRLIYYSQIVNDFQKGDIAEGYSVSREKKESFPLTVTSAQKNPTAFYLCASSITDRSNQPQHFGDGTRLSIL.

The gene calls are TRBV28 and TRBJ1-2; D is perhaps TRBD1 (5 bases). Germline assignment: CDR1 MDHEN and CDR2 SYDVKM. The length of the CDR3 is 11 residues. V lost 5 bases and J 7 bases, leaving 8 bases between the germline ends. The CDR3 region is CASSARVGYTF. The CDR3 nucleotides are TGTGCCAGCAGTGCCAGGGTTGGCTACACCTTC.

The chain links TRBV4-1 to TRBJ2-3; perhaps TRBD2 as D (5 bases). The CDR3 runs 16 residues. V was clipped by 3 bases and J by 2 bases, with 15 bases between them. Germline CDR1 reads MGHRA; CDR2 reads YSYEKL. For the CDR3, the DNA is TGCGCCAGCAGCCACCCGGACTTGAGGATCACAGATACGCAGTATTTT. Translation: CASSHPDLRITDTQYF.